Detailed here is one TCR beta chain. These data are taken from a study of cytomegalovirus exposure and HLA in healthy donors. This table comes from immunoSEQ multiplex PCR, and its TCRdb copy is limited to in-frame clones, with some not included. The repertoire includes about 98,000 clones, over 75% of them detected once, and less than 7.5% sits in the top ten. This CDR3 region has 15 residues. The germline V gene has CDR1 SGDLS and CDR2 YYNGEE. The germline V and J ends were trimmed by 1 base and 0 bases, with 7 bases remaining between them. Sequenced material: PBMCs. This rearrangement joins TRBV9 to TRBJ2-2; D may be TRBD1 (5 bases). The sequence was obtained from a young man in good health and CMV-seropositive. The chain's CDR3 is CASSVLQANTGELFF. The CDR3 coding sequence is TGTGCCAGCAGCGTATTACAGGCGAACACCGGGGAGCTGTTTTTT.